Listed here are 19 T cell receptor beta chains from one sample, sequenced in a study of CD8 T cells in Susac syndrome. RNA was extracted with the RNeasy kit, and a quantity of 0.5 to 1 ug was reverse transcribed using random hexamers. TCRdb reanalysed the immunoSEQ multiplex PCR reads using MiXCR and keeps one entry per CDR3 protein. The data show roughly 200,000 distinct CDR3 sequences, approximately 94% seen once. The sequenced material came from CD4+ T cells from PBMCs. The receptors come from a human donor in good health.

CDR3 DNA: TGTGCCACCAGCGGGGGGGGCCGGGCTCAGAACACCGGGGAGCTGTTTTTT. As protein: CATSGGGRAQNTGELFF. This chain uses TRBV24-1 with TRBJ2-2; 8 bases agree with TRBD2. The length of the CDR3 is 17 residues. The V and J ends lost 7 bases and 1 base, in that order; junction bases with no gene match: 10. In germline, CDR1 is KGHDR, CDR2 SFDVKD.

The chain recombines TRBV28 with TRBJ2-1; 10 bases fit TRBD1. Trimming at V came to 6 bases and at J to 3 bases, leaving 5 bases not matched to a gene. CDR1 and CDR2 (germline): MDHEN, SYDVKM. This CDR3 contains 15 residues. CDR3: CASRRQGAYYNEQFF. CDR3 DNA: TGTGCCAGCAGACGACAGGGGGCGTACTACAATGAGCAGTTCTTC. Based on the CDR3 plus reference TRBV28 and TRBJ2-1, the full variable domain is DVKVTQSSRYLVKRTGEKVFLECVQDMDHENMFWYRQDPGLGLRLIYFSYDVKMKEKGDIPEGYSVSREKKERFSLILESASTNQTSMYLCASRRQGAYYNEQFFGPGTRLTVL.

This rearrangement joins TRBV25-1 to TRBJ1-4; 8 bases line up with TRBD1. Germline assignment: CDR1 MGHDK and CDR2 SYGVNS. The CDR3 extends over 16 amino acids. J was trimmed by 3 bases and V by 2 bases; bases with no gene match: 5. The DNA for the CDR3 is TGTGCCAGCAGTGAACAGGGGGCGCACTCTAATGAAAAACTGTTTTTT. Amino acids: CASSEQGAHSNEKLFF.

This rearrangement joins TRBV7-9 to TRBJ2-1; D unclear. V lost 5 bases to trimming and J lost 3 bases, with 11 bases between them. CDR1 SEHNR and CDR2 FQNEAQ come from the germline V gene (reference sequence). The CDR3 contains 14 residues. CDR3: CASSLGGYYNEQFF. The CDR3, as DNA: TGTGCCAGCAGCCTAGGTGGGTACTACAATGAGCAGTTCTTC.

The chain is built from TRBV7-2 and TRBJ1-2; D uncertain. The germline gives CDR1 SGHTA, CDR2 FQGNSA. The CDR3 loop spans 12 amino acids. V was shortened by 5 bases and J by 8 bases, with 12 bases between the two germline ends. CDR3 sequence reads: CASSIGVEGYTF. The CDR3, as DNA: TGTGCCAGCAGCATCGGGGTTGAGGGCTACACCTTC.

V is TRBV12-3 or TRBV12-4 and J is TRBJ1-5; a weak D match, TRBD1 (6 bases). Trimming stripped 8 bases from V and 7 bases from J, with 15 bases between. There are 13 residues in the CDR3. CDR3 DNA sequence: TGTGCCAGCGGGATCAGGGGCGGGCAGCCCCAGCATTTT. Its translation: CASGIRGGQPQHF.

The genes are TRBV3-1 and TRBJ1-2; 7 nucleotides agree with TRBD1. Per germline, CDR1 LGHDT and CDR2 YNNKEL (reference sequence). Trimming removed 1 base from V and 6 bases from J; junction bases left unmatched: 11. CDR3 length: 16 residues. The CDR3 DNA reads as TGTGCCAGCAGCCAAGGAAAAGGCCGGACAGGTGATGGCTACACCTTC. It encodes CASSQGKGRTGDGYTF.

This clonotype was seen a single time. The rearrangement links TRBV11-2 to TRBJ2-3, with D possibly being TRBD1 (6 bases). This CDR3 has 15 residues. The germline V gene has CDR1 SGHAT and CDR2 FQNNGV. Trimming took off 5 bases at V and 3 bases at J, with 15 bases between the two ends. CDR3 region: CASSPQGFGTDTQYF. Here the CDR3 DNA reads TGTGCCAGCAGCCCACAGGGCTTTGGTACAGATACGCAGTATTTT. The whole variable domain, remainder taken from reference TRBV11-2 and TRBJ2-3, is EAGVAQSPRYKIIEKRQSVAFWCNPISGHATLYWYQQILGQGPKLLIQFQNNGVVDDSQLPKDRFSAERLKGVDSTLKIQPAKLEDSAVYLCASSPQGFGTDTQYFGPGTRLTVL.

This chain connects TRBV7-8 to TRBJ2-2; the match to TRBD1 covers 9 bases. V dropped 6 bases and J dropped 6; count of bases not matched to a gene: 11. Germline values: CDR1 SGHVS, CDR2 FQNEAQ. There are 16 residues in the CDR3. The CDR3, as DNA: TGTGCCAGCAGATACAGGGGGCGCGGGGTGGCCGGGGAGCTGTTTTTT. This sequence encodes CASRYRGRGVAGELFF.

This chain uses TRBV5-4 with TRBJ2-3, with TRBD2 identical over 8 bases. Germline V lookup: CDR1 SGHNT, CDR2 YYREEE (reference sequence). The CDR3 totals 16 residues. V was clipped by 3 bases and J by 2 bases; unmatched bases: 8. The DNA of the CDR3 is TGTGCCAGCAGCTCCGTAGCGGGGTCGTTCACAGATACGCAGTATTTT. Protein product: CASSSVAGSFTDTQYF.

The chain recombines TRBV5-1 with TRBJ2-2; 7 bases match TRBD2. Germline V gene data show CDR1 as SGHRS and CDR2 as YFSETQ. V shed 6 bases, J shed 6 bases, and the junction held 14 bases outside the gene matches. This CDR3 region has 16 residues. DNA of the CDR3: TGCGCCAGCAAAACCGGAAGCGGGGTATTTCCCGGGGAGCTGTTTTTT. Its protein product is CASKTGSGVFPGELFF. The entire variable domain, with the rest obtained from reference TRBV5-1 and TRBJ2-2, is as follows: KAGVTQTPRYLIKTRGQQVTLSCSPISGHRSVSWYQQTPGQGLQFLFEYFSETQRNKGNFPGRFSGRQFSNSRSEMNVSTLELGDSALYLCASKTGSGVFPGELFFGEGSRLTVL.

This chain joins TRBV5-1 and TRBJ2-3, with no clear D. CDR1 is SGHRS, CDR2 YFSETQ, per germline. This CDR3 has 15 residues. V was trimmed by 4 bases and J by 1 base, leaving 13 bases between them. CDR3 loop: CASSPTLHRTDTQYF. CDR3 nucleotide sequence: TGCGCCAGCAGCCCGACCCTCCATCGCACAGATACGCAGTATTTT.

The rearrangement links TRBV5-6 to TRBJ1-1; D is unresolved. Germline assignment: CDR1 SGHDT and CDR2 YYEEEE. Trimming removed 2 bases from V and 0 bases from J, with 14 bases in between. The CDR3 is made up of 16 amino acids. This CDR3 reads CASSLLPPALNTEAFF. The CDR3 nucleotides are TGTGCCAGCAGCTTACTTCCGCCAGCCTTGAACACTGAAGCTTTCTTT. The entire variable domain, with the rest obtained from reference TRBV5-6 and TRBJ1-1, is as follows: DAGVTQSPTHLIKTRGQQVTLRCSPKSGHDTVSWYQQALGQGPQFIFQYYEEEERQRGNFPDRFSGHQFPNYSSELNVNALLLGDSALYLCASSLLPPALNTEAFFGQGTRLTVV.

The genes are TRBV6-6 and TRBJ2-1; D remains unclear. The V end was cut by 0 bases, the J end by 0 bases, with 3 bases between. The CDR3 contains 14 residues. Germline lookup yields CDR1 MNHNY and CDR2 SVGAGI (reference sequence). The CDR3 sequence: CASSYSASYNEQFF. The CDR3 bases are TGTGCCAGCAGTTACTCGGCCTCCTACAATGAGCAGTTCTTC.

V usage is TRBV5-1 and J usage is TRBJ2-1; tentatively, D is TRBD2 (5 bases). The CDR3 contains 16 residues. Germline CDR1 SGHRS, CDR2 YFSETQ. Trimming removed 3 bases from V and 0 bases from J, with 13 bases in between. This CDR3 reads CASSSLGSGSYNEQFF. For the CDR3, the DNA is TGCGCCAGCAGCTCCCTAGGAAGCGGCTCCTACAATGAGCAGTTCTTC.

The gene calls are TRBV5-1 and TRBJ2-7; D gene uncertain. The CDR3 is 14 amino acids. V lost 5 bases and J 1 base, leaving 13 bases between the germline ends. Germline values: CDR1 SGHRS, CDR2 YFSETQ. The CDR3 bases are TGCGCCAGCAGTGAAAGTGTTACTTCCTACGAGCAGTACTTC. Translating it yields CASSESVTSYEQYF.

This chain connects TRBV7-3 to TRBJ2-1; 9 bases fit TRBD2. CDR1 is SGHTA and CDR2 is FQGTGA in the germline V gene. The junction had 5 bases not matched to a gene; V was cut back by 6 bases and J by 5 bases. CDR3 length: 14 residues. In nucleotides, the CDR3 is TGTGCCAGCAGAATCGCGGGGGGGGACAATGAGCAGTTCTTC. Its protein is CASRIAGGDNEQFF.

The CDR3 region has the DNA TGCAGTGCTAGTGACCTACTTGCCCCTTCTAACTATGGCTACACCTTC. Amino acid sequence: CSASDLLAPSNYGYTF. This rearrangement joins TRBV20-1 to TRBJ1-2; D remains ambiguous. The ends were cut back, 3 bases at V and 0 bases at J, with 17 bases in the middle. Looked up from germline, CDR1 is DFQATT and CDR2 is SNEGSKA (reference sequence). This CDR3 has 16 amino acids.

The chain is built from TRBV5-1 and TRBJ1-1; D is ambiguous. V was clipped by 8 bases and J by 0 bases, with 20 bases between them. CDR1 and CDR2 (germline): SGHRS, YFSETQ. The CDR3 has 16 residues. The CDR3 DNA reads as TGCGCCAGTAAGAAAGGGAACGACTTTATGAACACTGAAGCTTTCTTT. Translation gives CASKKGNDFMNTEAFF.